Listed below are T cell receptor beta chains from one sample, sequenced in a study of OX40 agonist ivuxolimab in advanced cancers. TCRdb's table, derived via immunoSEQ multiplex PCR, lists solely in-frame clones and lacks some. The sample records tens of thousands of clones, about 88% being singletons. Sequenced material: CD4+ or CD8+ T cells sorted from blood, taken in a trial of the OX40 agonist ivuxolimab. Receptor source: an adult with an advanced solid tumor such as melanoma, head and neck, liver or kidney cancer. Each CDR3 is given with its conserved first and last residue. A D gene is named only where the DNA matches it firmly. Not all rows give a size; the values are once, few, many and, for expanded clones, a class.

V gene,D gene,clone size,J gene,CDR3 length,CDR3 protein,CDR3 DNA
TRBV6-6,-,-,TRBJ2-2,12,CASSLGPGELFF,TGTGCCAGCAGTTTAGGACCAGGGGAGCTGTTTTTT
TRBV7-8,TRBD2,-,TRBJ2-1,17,CASSLERLAGPYNEQFF,TGTGCCAGCAGCTTAGAAAGGCTAGCGGGGCCCTACAATGAGCAGTTCTTC
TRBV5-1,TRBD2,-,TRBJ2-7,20,CASSLVFIAGRAGGSYEQYF,TGCGCCAGCAGCTTGGTATTCATCGCGGGGAGGGCCGGGGGGTCCTACGAGCAGTACTTC
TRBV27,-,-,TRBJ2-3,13,CASSLVGTDTQYF,TGTGCCAGCAGTTTAGTTGGCACAGATACGCAGTATTTT
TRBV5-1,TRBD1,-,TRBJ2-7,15,CASSLEGQGANEQYF,TGCGCCAGCAGCTTGGAGGGACAGGGGGCCAACGAGCAGTACTTC
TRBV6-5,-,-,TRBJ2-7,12,CASLGRGNEQYF,TGTGCCAGCTTGGGGAGAGGGAACGAGCAGTACTTC
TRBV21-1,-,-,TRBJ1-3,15,CASSREDKAGNTIYF,TGTGCCAGCAGCCGTGAGGATAAGGCTGGAAACACCATATATTTT
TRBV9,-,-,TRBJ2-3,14,CASSESGSTDTQYF,TGTGCCAGCAGCGAATCGGGTAGTACAGATACGCAGTATTTT
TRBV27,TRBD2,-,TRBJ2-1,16,CASSPGTSGKYNEQFF,TGTGCCAGCAGTCCCGGGACTAGCGGGAAGTACAATGAGCAGTTCTTC
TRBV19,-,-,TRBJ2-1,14,CASSIRAAYNEQFF,TGTGCCAGTAGTATAAGGGCAGCGTACAATGAGCAGTTCTTC
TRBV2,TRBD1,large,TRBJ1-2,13,CASRGDREGGYTF,TGTGCCAGCAGGGGGGACAGGGAAGGCGGCTACACCTTC
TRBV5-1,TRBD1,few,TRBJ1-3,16,CASSWTQGASGNTIYF,TGCGCCAGCAGCTGGACCCAGGGGGCATCAGGAAACACCATATATTTT
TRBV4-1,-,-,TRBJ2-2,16,CASSQDGGRMGGELFF,TGCGCCAGCAGCCAAGATGGAGGTAGAATGGGCGGGGAGCTGTTTTTT
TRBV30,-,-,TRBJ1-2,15,CAWTPLNSANYGYTF,TGTGCCTGGACCCCGCTTAACAGTGCTAACTATGGCTACACCTTC
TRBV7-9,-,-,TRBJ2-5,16,CASSLWSIVGEPTQYF,TGTGCCAGCAGCTTATGGTCAATAGTGGGGGAGCCGACCCAGTACTTC
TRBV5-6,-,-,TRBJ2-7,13,CASTGDSGYEQYF,TGTGCCAGCACCGGCGACAGCGGCTACGAGCAGTACTTC
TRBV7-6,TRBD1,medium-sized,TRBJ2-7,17,CASSLGPGQGAKYEQYF,TGTGCCAGCAGCTTGGGACCTGGACAGGGGGCTAAGTACGAGCAGTACTTC
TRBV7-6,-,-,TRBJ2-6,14,CASSPEVGANVLTF,TGTGCCAGCAGCCCCGAGGTTGGGGCCAACGTCCTGACTTTC
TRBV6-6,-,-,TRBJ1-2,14,CASSYSFTGVGYTF,TGTGCCAGCAGTTACTCGTTTACGGGGGTGGGCTACACCTTC
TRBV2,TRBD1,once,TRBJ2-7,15,CASSEGTGGSYEQYF,TGTGCCAGCAGTGAGGGGACAGGGGGCTCGTACGAGCAGTACTTC
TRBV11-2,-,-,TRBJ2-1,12,CASSLVYNEQFF,TGTGCCAGCAGCTTAGTATACAATGAGCAGTTCTTC
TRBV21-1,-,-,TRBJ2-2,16,CASSVMTTSAHGELFF,TGTGCCAGCAGCGTGATGACGACTAGCGCCCACGGGGAGCTGTTTTTT
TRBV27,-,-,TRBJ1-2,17,CASSSTLDSLLTWGYTF,TGTGCCAGCAGTTCTACCCTGGACAGCCTATTAACTTGGGGCTACACCTTC
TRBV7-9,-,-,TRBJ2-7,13,CAGGLPTDYEQYF,TGTGCCGGTGGCCTACCCACTGACTACGAGCAGTACTTC
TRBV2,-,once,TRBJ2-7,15,CASRGGEAPGYEQYF,TGTGCCAGCAGGGGAGGTGAAGCCCCGGGCTACGAGCAGTACTTC
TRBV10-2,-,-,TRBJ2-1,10,CASGQHEQFF,TGCGCCAGCGGGCAACATGAGCAGTTCTTC
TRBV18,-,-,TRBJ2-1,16,CASSPLQRPDYNEQFF,TGTGCCAGCTCACCACTCCAGCGGCCCGACTACAATGAGCAGTTCTTC
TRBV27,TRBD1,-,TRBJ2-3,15,CASSPRGPEADTQYF,TGTGCCAGCAGTCCGAGGGGGCCTGAGGCAGATACGCAGTATTTT
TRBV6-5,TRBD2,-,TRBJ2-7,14,CASRPGTSDHEQYF,TGTGCCAGCAGACCCGGGACTAGCGACCACGAGCAGTACTTC
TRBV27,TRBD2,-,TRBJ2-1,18,CASSLSSWGSGRPNEQFF,TGTGCCAGCAGTTTATCGTCTTGGGGTAGCGGGAGACCCAATGAGCAGTTCTTC
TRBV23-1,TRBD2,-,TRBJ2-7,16,CASTPSGRAFSSEQYF,TGCGCCAGCACCCCTAGCGGGAGGGCCTTTTCCTCCGAGCAGTACTTC
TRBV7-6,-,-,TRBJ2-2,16,CASSGTGTEYTGELFF,TGTGCCAGCAGCGGGACCGGGACGGAATACACCGGGGAGCTGTTTTTT
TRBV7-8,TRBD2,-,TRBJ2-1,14,CASSRLASHNEQFF,TGTGCCAGCAGCAGACTAGCGAGCCACAATGAGCAGTTCTTC
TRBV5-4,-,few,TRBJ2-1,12,CASSLGGNEQFF,TGTGCCAGCAGCTTGGGGGGCAATGAGCAGTTCTTC
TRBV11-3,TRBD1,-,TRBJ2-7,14,CASSARQGASEQYF,TGTGCCAGCAGCGCCCGACAGGGGGCCAGCGAGCAGTACTTC
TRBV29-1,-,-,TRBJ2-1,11,CSGSSYNEQFF,TGCAGCGGGAGTTCCTACAATGAGCAGTTCTTC
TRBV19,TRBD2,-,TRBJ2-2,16,CASSIVRGRLNGELFF,TGTGCCAGTAGTATAGTGCGCGGGAGGCTTAACGGGGAGCTGTTTTTT
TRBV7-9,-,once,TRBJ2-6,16,CASSPGVGSGANVLTF,TGTGCCAGCAGCCCTGGTGTGGGCTCTGGGGCCAACGTCCTGACTTTC
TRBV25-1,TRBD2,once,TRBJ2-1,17,CASSDRVAGGPNNEQFF,TGTGCCAGCAGTGATCGGGTAGCGGGAGGGCCTAACAATGAGCAGTTCTTC
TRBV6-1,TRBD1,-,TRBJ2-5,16,CASSEAGQRYQETQYF,TGTGCCAGCAGTGAAGCGGGACAGCGGTACCAAGAGACCCAGTACTTC
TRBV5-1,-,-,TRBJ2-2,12,CASSPNTGELFF,TGCGCCAGCAGCCCCAACACCGGGGAGCTGTTTTTT
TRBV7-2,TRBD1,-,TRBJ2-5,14,CASSWTGGGETQYF,TGTGCCAGCAGCTGGACAGGGGGCGGGGAGACCCAGTACTTC
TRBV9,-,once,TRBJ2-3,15,CASSVDSGYTDTQYF,TGTGCCAGCAGCGTAGATTCGGGGTACACAGATACGCAGTATTTT
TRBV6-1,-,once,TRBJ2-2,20,CASSEISWELPKTNTGELFF,TGTGCCAGCAGTGAAATTTCGTGGGAGCTCCCAAAAACGAACACCGGGGAGCTGTTTTTT
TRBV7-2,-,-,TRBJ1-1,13,CASSFGGRSEAFF,TGTGCCAGCAGCTTCGGGGGCCGCAGTGAAGCTTTCTTT
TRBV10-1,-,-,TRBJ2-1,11,CASSEGDEQFF,TGCGCCAGCAGTGAGGGAGACGAGCAGTTCTTC
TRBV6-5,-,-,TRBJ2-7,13,CASSYEGGYEQYF,TGTGCCAGCAGTTACGAGGGAGGCTACGAGCAGTACTTC
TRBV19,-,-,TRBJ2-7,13,CASSIELAYEQYF,TGTGCCAGTAGTATAGAACTAGCCTACGAGCAGTACTTC
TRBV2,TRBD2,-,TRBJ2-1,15,CASRPTSGRANEQFF,TGTGCCAGCAGGCCCACTAGCGGGAGGGCCAATGAGCAGTTCTTC
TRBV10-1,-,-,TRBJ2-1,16,CASSDVAVSSYNEQFF,TGCGCCAGCAGTGACGTTGCCGTTAGCTCCTACAATGAGCAGTTCTTC
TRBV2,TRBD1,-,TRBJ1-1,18,CASSGGRDRRLMNTEAFF,TGTGCCAGCAGTGGGGGTCGGGACAGGAGACTCATGAACACTGAAGCTTTCTTT
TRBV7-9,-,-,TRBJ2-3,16,CASSHRGSGLADTQYF,TGTGCCAGCAGCCACAGGGGTAGCGGGCTTGCAGATACGCAGTATTTT
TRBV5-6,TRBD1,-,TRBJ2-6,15,CASSLMQGAIVVLTF,TGTGCCAGCAGCTTGATGCAGGGGGCTATCGTCGTCCTGACTTTC
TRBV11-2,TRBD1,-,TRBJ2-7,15,CASTPAVGGGYEQYF,TGTGCCAGCACCCCGGCGGTAGGGGGCGGGTACGAGCAGTACTTC
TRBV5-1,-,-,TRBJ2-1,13,CASSLDFFNEQFF,TGCGCCAGCAGCTTGGATTTTTTCAATGAGCAGTTCTTC
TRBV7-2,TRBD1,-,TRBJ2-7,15,CASSLDGQDSYEQYF,TGTGCCAGCAGCCTGGACGGACAGGACTCCTACGAGCAGTACTTC
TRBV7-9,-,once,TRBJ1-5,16,CASSLLGTSSNQPQHF,TGTGCCAGCAGCTTACTCGGGACCTCAAGCAATCAGCCCCAGCATTTT
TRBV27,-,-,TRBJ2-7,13,CASSPGGPYEQYF,TGTGCCAGCAGTCCCGGGGGCCCCTACGAGCAGTACTTC